Reported below is one T cell receptor (beta chain). Its cognate antigen is unknown. The data derive from a study of T cell responses to AZD1222 COVID-19 vaccine. About the study: Analysis merged second doses at about 4 or about 12 weeks.

Study observations and caveats: All repertoire sampling was performed exclusively after the peak T cell response. With two AZD1222 doses given, Spike-specific TCR breadth and depth both rose. As reported, nearly half of all spike-specific TCRs target variant regions that are unmutated.

The CDR3 loop spans 16 amino acids. Germline CDR1 reads MGHRA; CDR2 reads YSYEKL. V lost 1 base to trimming and J lost 1 base, with 13 bases between them. TCRdb's table, derived via immunoSEQ multiplex PCR, lists solely in-frame clones and lacks some. The table lists approximately 150,000 clones, more than 85% of them singletons, with about 5% in the top ten. The sequencing used peripheral blood, collected on day 0 of AZD1222 vaccination. The rearrangement uses TRBV4-1 and TRBJ1-1; D is undetermined. This clonotype was obtained from an adult in good health. CDR3 coding DNA: TGCGCCAGCAGCCAAGTTGTAGGGCGGAGGAACACTGAAGCTTTCTTT. Its protein is CASSQVVGRRNTEAFF.